The TCR beta chain under discussion was sequenced for a study of cytomegalovirus exposure and HLA in healthy donors. 60 Vbeta and 13 Jbeta primers were used in PCR. Assay used: immunoSEQ multiplex PCR; TCRdb lists only in-frame clones, some missing. The table has 130,000 or so clones, 8.5% seen once. Germline V gene sequence: CDR1 SQVTM, CDR2 ANQGSEA. Deletions cut 5 bases from V and 1 base from J, with 11 bases between. The CDR3 is 13 residues long. Sequenced sample: PBMCs. This chain links TRBV29-1 with TRBJ1-1; D may be TRBD1 (5 bases). This TCR derives from a man aged 35-49 years in good health and CMV-seronegative. The CDR3, as DNA: TGCAGCGTTTACCCCAGGGAGAACACTGAAGCTTTCTTT. Residues: CSVYPRENTEAFF.